The sequence of this TCR beta chain was determined in a study of early T cells in non-severe SARS-CoV-2 infection (dated by TCRdb to 2020 to 2023). Regarding the study in general: TCR sequencing used bulk RNA from unsorted whole blood, so alpha and beta chains could not be paired. General study outcomes and caveats: VDJdb matching was skewed toward anti-spike CD8 responses and likely underestimated virus-specific expansions, missing private and CD4 specificities.

This clonotype was seen only a few times. Its antigen is currently not known. No per-base quality is available; no much larger clone lies one base away. Reading the germline V gene (reference sequence) gives CDR1 MNHEY and CDR2 SMNVEV. Ends trimmed: V by 10 bases, J by 8 bases; bases unmatched to a gene: 11. The CDR3 runs 13 amino acids, cysteine and phenylalanine included. The CDR3 DNA has 39 bases and is translated from base 1. Library creation used 5' RACE. TCRdb lists the instrument as NextSeq 500. To correct for sequencing error and PCR bias, the TCR library protocol tagged individual cDNA molecules with unique molecular identifiers. Both TCR alpha and beta chains were sequenced, and tight co-correlation was observed between alpha and beta sequence abundances in each sample. In the source study's methods: V gene, J gene and CDR3 annotation of TCR sequences was performed with Decombinator V4. TCRs were defined as expanded if a significant change between any two time points was detected under a Poisson model with p below 0.0001. TCR abundances were normalised to the total number of TCRs sequenced in each sample and reported as counts per million. MAIT TCRs were defined by TRAV1-2 paired with TRAJ12, TRAJ20 or TRAJ33, and iNKT TCRs by TRAV10 paired with TRAJ18. VDJdb, accessed 1 November 2021, was searched for CMV, EBV and SARS-CoV-2 annotated TCRs, with TCRs annotated for multiple antigens excluded. TCRdb cleaned the public reads at Q25 with fastp, built clones with MiXCR and kept in-frame beta chains. One record per CDR3 amino acid sequence lists the most common genes and DNA. The V and J calls come from TCRdb's annotation, not from the publication. Recorded for this sample are about 89,000 distinct CDR3 sequences; roughly 15% of them occurred a single time. The top ten constitute about 5% of the sample.

The study was a case-control design nested within a healthcare worker cohort in London, UK, with weekly nasopharyngeal swab PCR tests and blood sampling. Healthcare workers were recruited between 23 and 31 March 2020, during the week of the UK lockdown, and were followed weekly for up to roughly 15 weeks. The sequence joins TRBV27 to TRBJ1-2; 9 central bases correspond to TRBD1. This specimen consisted of whole blood, obtained at baseline. The sequence was obtained from an adult who was a healthcare worker with PCR-confirmed SARS-CoV-2 infection or an uninfected control (not recorded which). The CDR3 has the sequence CATRGQGVQGYTF. The DNA is as follows: TGTGCCACCCGGGGACAGGGCGTACAAGGCTACACCTTC.